Sequencing of this TCR beta chain was carried out in a study of pediatric ulcerative colitis. General study points: Substantially fewer templates came from a couple of patients' blood samples. Acute severe colitis showed lower rectal diversity from clonal expansions. Ulcerative colitis patients shared more blood-rectal clones than controls.

The rectum was sampled with one to two pinch biopsies at colonoscopy. Sequencing used immunoSEQ multiplex PCR; TCRdb keeps in-frame clones, though not all of them. The data show 15,000 to 20,000 clones, around 70% seen once. The germline CDR1 and CDR2 sequences are WSHSY and SAAADI. V lost 6 bases and J lost 4, with 9 bases in between. The CDR3 length is 12 residues. By its share, this clone is medium-sized (0.01 to 0.1%). Antigen: not known. This sequence was found in a girl aged 10 to 17 with moderate ulcerative colitis. Material: gut tissue. The rearrangement links TRBV10-2 to TRBJ2-5; D gene unclear. The CDR3 sequence is CASSRTTETQYF. DNA of the CDR3: TGCGCCAGCAGCCGGACCACAGAGACCCAGTACTTC.